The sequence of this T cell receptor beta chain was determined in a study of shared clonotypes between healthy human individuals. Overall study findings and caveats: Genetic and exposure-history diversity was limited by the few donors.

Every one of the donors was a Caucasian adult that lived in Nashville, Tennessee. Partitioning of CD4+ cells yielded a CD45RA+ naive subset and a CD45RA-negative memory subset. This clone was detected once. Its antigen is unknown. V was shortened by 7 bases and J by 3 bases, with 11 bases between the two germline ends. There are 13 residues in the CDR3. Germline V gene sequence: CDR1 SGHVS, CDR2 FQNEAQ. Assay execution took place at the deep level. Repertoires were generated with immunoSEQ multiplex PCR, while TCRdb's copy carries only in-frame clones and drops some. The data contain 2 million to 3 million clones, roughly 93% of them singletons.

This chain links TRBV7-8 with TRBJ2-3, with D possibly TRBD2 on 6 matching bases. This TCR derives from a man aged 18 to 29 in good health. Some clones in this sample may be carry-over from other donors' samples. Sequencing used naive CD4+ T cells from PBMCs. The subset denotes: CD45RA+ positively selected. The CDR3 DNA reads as TGTGCCAGCACCTCGGGGAGGACAGATACGCAGTATTTT. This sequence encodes CASTSGRTDTQYF. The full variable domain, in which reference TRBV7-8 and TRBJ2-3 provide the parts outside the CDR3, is GAGVSQSPRYKVAKRGQDVALRCDPISGHVSLFWYQQALGQGPEFLTYFQNEAQLDKSGLPSDRFFAERPEGSVSTLKIQRTQQEDSAVYLCASTSGRTDTQYFGPGTRLTVL.